What follows describes a single T cell receptor beta chain. This sample is drawn from a study of blood T cell repertoires in COVID-19. The protocol was immunoSEQ multiplex PCR, while the TCRdb copy is restricted to in-frame clones and leaves out a portion. This sample has roughly 200,000 clones; roughly 80% occur once, and the top ten carry approximately 4.8%. The CDR3 consists of 17 residues. V trimming: 3 bases; J trimming: 7 bases; junction bases outside the gene matches: 10. Germline V gene data show CDR1 as LNHNV and CDR2 as YYDKDF (reference sequence). The chain joins TRBV15 to TRBJ2-2; 11 positions agree with TRBD2. This clonotype originated in a man aged 50-59 years with active or convalescent COVID-19. Specimen: peripheral blood. CDR3 sequence: CATSRPGLAADGGELFF. The CDR3 DNA follows: TGTGCCACCAGCAGGCCGGGACTAGCGGCTGATGGCGGGGAGCTGTTTTTT.